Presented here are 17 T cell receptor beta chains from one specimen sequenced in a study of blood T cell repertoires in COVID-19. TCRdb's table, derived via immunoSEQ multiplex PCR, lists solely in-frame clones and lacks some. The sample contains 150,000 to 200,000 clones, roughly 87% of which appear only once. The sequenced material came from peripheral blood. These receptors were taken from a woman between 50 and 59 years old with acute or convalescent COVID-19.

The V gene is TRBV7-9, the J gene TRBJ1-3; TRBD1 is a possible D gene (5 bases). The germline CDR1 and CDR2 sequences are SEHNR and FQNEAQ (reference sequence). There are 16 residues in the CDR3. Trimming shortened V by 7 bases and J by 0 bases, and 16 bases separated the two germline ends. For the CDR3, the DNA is TGTGCCAGCACCCCGGCGGGGGGTCGCTCTGGAAACACCATATATTTT. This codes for CASTPAGGRSGNTIYF.

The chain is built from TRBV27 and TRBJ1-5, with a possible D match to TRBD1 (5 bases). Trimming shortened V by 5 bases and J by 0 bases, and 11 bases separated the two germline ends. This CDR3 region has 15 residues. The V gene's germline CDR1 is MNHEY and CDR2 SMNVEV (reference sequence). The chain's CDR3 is CASSPQVYSNQPQHF. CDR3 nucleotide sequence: TGTGCCAGCAGTCCACAGGTCTATAGCAATCAGCCCCAGCATTTT.

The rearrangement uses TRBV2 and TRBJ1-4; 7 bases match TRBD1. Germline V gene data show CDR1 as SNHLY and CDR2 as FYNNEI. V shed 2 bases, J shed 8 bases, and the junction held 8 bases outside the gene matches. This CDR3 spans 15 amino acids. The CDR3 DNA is TGTGCCAGCAGTGAACGACAGGGAATAACGGAAAAACTGTTTTTT. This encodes CASSERQGITEKLFF.

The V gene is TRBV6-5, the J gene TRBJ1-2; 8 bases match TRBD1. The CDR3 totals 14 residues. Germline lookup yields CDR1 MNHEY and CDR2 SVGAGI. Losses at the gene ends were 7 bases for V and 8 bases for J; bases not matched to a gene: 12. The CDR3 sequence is CASTSRGRGQGYTF. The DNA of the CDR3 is TGTGCCAGCACCTCCCGCGGCAGGGGGCAAGGCTACACCTTC.

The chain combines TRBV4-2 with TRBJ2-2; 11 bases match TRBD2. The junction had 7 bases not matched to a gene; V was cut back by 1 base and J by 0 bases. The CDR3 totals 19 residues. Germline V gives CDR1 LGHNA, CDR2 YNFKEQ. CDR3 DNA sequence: TGTGCCAGCAGCCAAGGGACCCTAGCGGGGGGCGCGAACACCGGGGAGCTGTTTTTT. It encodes CASSQGTLAGGANTGELFF.

Here the CDR3 DNA reads TGTGCCAGCAGGTTGACAGGGGCCGGGGGCTACACCTTC. Translated: CASRLTGAGGYTF. The genes are TRBV6-5 and TRBJ1-2; 8 bases line up with TRBD1. V trimming: 6 bases; J trimming: 8 bases; junction bases outside the gene matches: 8. The CDR3 extends over 13 amino acids. CDR1 and CDR2 from the germline V gene are MNHEY and SVGAGI.

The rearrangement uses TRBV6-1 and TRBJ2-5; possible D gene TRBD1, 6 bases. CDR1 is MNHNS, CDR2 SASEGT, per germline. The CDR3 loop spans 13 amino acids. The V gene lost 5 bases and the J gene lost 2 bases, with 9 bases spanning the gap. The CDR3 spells CASSSGQQETQYF. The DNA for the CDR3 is TGTGCCAGCAGTTCAGGACAGCAAGAGACCCAGTACTTC.

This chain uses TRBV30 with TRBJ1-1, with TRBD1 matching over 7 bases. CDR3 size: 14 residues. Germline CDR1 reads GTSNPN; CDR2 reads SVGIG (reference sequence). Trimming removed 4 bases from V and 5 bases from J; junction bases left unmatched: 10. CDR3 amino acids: CAWTARGRRTEAFF. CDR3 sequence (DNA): TGTGCCTGGACCGCGAGGGGGCGGCGGACTGAAGCTTTCTTT.

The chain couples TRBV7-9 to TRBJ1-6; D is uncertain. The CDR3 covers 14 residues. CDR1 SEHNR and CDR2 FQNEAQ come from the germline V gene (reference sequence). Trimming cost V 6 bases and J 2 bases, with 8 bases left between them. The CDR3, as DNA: TGTGCCAGCAGACTCGACACCTATAATTCACCCCTCCACTTT. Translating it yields CASRLDTYNSPLHF.

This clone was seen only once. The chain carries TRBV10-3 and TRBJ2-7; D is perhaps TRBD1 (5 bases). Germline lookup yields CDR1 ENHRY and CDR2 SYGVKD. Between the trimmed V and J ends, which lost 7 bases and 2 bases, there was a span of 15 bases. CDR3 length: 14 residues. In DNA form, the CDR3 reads TGTGCCATCACATCCCCGACAGCTACCTACGAGCAGTACTTC. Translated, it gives CAITSPTATYEQYF.

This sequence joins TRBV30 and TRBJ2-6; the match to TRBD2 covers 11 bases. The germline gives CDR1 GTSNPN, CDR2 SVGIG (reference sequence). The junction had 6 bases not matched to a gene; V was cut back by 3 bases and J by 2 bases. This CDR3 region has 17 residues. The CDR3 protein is CAWRRLAGQPGANVLTF. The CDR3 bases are TGTGCCTGGAGAAGACTAGCGGGACAACCTGGGGCCAACGTCCTGACTTTC.

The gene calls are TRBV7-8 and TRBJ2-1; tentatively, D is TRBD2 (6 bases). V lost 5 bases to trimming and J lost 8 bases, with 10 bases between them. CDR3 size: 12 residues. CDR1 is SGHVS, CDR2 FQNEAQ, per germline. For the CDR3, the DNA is TGTGCCAGCAGCGGACCGGGAGATGAGCAGTTCTTC. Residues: CASSGPGDEQFF.

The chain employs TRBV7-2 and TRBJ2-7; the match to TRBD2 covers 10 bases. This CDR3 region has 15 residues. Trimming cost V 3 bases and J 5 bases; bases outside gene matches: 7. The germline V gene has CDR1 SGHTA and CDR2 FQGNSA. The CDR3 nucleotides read TGTGCCAGCAGCTTCCCTAGCGGGAGTATCAACGAGCAGTACTTC. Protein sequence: CASSFPSGSINEQYF.

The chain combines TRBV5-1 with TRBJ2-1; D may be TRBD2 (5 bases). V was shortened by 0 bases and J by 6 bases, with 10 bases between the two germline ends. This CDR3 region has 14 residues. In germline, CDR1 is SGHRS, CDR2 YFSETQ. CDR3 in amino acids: CASSLGGLGNEQFF. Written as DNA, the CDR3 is TGCGCCAGCAGCTTGGGCGGGCTCGGCAATGAGCAGTTCTTC. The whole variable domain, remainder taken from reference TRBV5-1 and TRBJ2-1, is KAGVTQTPRYLIKTRGQQVTLSCSPISGHRSVSWYQQTPGQGLQFLFEYFSETQRNKGNFPGRFSGRQFSNSRSEMNVSTLELGDSALYLCASSLGGLGNEQFFGPGTRLTVL.

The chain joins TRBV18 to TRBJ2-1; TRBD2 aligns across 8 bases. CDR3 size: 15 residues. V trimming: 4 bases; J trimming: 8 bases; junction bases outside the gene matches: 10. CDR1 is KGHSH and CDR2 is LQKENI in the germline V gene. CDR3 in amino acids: CASSQISGVMDEQFF. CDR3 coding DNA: TGTGCCAGCTCACAAATTAGCGGGGTGATGGATGAGCAGTTCTTC.

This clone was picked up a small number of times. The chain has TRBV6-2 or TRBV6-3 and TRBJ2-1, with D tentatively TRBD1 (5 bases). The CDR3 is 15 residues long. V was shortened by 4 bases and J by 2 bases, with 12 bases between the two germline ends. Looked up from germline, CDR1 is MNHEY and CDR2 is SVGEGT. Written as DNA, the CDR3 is TGTGCCAGCAGTTCGGGTGGACAAACCTACAATGAGCAGTTCTTC. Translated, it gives CASSSGGQTYNEQFF.

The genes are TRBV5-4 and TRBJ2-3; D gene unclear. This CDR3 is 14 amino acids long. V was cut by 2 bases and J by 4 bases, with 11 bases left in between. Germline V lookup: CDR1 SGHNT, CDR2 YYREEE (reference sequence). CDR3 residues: CASSLLGTADTQYF. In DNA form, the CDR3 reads TGTGCCAGCAGCTTACTCGGTACCGCAGATACGCAGTATTTT. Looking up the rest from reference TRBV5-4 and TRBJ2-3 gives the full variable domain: ETGVTQSPTHLIKTRGQQVTLRCSSQSGHNTVSWYQQALGQGPQFIFQYYREEENGRGNFPPRFSGLQFPNYSSELNVNALELDDSALYLCASSLLGTADTQYFGPGTRLTVL.